This T cell receptor beta chain was documented in a study of blood T cell repertoires in COVID-19. Looking at the study overall: Collection of acute and convalescent COVID-19 samples took place in the United States, Italy and Spain.

Data came from immunoSEQ multiplex PCR; TCRdb stores just in-frame clones and leaves some out. Among about 48,000 clones listed, over 80% were seen once. The source is a human donor in a cohort sampled during active COVID-19. Sequencing was done on a sample of peripheral blood.

The CDR3 protein is CAISPDSSGNQPQHF. The CDR3 coding sequence is TGTGCCATCAGTCCTGACAGTAGTGGCAATCAGCCCCAGCATTTT. V and J are TRBV10-3 and TRBJ1-5; possible D gene TRBD1, 5 bases. Germline CDR1 is ENHRY and CDR2 is SYGVKD. Trimming shortened V by 5 bases and J by 2 bases, and 13 bases separated the two germline ends. This CDR3 spans 15 amino acids.